Following are 21 T cell receptor beta chains from one sample sequenced in a study of cytomegalovirus exposure and HLA in healthy donors. 13 Jbeta primers and 60 Vbeta primers were used for the PCR. TCRdb's table, derived via immunoSEQ multiplex PCR, lists solely in-frame clones and lacks some. Of around 200,000 clones in the sample, just under 85% were seen once. Sample: PBMCs. These receptor sequences come from a woman between 35 and 50 years old in good health and CMV-seronegative.

Turning to this clone: The junction departs from germline at one end; a sequencing error may be responsible. The J gene is TRBJ1-1, the V gene TRBV10-3; D might be TRBD1 (6 bases). CDR1 is ENHRY, CDR2 SYGVKD, per germline. The CDR3 sequence is 12 residues long. The CDR3 sequence: CAANRANAEAFF. The CDR3 region has the DNA TGTGCCGCCAACAGGGCGAACGCTGAAGCTTTCTTT.

This clone has a handful of counts. The CDR3 DNA sequence: TGCGCCAGCAGCCAAGATAATTTCCAGGGATCACTTGCAACTAATGAAAAACTGTTTTTT. This encodes CASSQDNFQGSLATNEKLFF. This chain connects TRBV4-3 to TRBJ1-4; D perhaps matches TRBD1 (5 bases). V was trimmed by 0 bases and J by 0 bases, leaving 20 bases between them. The CDR3 contains 20 residues. From germline, CDR1 is LGHNA and CDR2 YSLEER.

The chain has TRBV6-1 and TRBJ1-2, with 7 nucleotides matching TRBD1. Germline V gives CDR1 MNHNS, CDR2 SASEGT. V trimming: 6 bases; J trimming: 3 bases; junction bases outside the gene matches: 10. This CDR3 has 15 residues. The CDR3 here is CASSLNRGRDYGYTF. The CDR3 DNA follows: TGTGCCAGCAGCCTAAACAGGGGTAGGGACTATGGCTACACCTTC.

The chain carries TRBV5-1 and TRBJ2-5; possible D gene TRBD1, 6 bases. The CDR3 has 14 residues. Trimming removed 0 bases at V and 2 bases at J, with 8 bases between. The germline gives CDR1 SGHRS, CDR2 YFSETQ. CDR3 sequence: CASSLATGQETQYF. CDR3 nucleotides: TGCGCCAGCAGCTTGGCTACAGGGCAAGAGACCCAGTACTTC. The variable domain in full, with the rest retrieved from reference TRBV5-1 and TRBJ2-5, is KAGVTQTPRYLIKTRGQQVTLSCSPISGHRSVSWYQQTPGQGLQFLFEYFSETQRNKGNFPGRFSGRQFSNSRSEMNVSTLELGDSALYLCASSLATGQETQYFGPGTRLLVL.

This chain links TRBV19 with TRBJ1-1; no definite D call. In germline, CDR1 is LNHDA, CDR2 SQIVND (reference sequence). This CDR3 is built from 19 residues. Trimming left V 3 bases short and J 6 bases short, with 29 bases between. CDR3 nucleotide sequence: TGTGCCAGTAGTATTGCTCCCGACATTGAGGGTGAGGCCTACGCTGAAGCTTTCTTT. Its translation: CASSIAPDIEGEAYAEAFF.

V gene TRBV6-6 combines with J gene TRBJ2-7; maybe TRBD1 (6 bases). Germline lookup yields CDR1 MNHNY and CDR2 SVGAGI (reference sequence). The V and J ends lost 5 bases and 2 bases respectively, with 16 bases between them. CDR3 length: 15 residues. The CDR3 DNA follows: TGTGCCAGCAGTCGATCCAGGGGCCAAACCTACGAGCAGTACTTC. Amino acids: CASSRSRGQTYEQYF.

This clone has just one count. The CDR3 region has the DNA TGCGCCAGCAGCTTGTTCCAGGGGAATTGGAACACTGAAGCTTTCTTT. Protein sequence: CASSLFQGNWNTEAFF. This rearrangement joins TRBV5-1 to TRBJ1-1; TRBD1 might be the D (6 bases). The germline V gene encodes CDR1 SGHRS and CDR2 YFSETQ. V lost 1 base and J 1 base, leaving 14 bases between the germline ends. The CDR3 extends over 16 amino acids.

This chain uses TRBV7-3 with TRBJ2-3; TRBD1 aligns across 9 bases. CDR3 length: 15 residues. The junction had 4 bases not matched to a gene; V was cut back by 4 bases and J by 2 bases. Germline CDR1 SGHTA, CDR2 FQGTGA. This CDR3 reads CASSSTGGNTDTQYF. CDR3 nucleotide sequence: TGTGCCAGCAGCTCGACAGGGGGAAACACAGATACGCAGTATTTT.

This clone occurred once. The V gene is TRBV30, the J gene TRBJ1-6, with D perhaps TRBD1 (6 bases). Trimming left V 2 bases short and J 7 bases short, with 12 bases between. This CDR3 spans 14 amino acids. The germline CDR1 and CDR2 sequences are GTSNPN and SVGIG (reference sequence). The CDR3 region is CAWSLDSFNSPLHF. The CDR3, as DNA: TGTGCCTGGAGTTTGGACAGTTTCAATTCACCCCTCCACTTT.

The CDR3 DNA follows: TGTGCCTGGAAAGGAAGCGCAGGGCTTATGAACACTGAAGCTTTCTTT. Amino acid sequence: CAWKGSAGLMNTEAFF. The rearrangement links TRBV30 to TRBJ1-1, with D perhaps matching TRBD1 (5 bases). Germline lookup yields CDR1 GTSNPN and CDR2 SVGIG (reference sequence). The CDR3 runs 16 residues. V was trimmed by 4 bases and J by 0 bases, leaving 18 bases between them.

In this sample, this clone turned up a few times. CDR3 coding DNA: TGTGCCAGCAGTCCGGACAGGGCCCACAATGAGCAGTTCTTC. Protein product: CASSPDRAHNEQFF. The V gene is TRBV28, the J gene TRBJ2-1, with 8 bases aligning to TRBD1. The CDR3 spans 14 residues. The V gene's germline CDR1 is MDHEN and CDR2 SYDVKM. The V gene end was trimmed by 5 bases and the J gene end by 5 bases; junction bases not matched to a gene: 5.

V gene TRBV1 combines with J gene TRBJ2-1; TRBD2 was called by the table and not checked on the DNA. TRBV1 is a recognized pseudogene. The CDR3 is made up of 18 amino acids. The CDR3, as DNA: TGCACCAGCAGCCGGACTAGCGGGGGGGCTAGCTCCTACAATGAGCAGTTCTTC. Translating gives CTSSRTSGGASSYNEQFF.

This clone was seen a single time. The V and J genes are TRBV5-4 and TRBJ1-5; D is unresolved. CDR1 is SGHNT, CDR2 YYREEE, per germline (reference sequence). With 4 bases removed from V and 0 bases from J, the gap between germline ends came to 5 bases. CDR3 length: 13 residues. Here the CDR3 DNA reads TGTGCCAGCAGCGTAGATAGCAATCAGCCCCAGCATTTT. Translated: CASSVDSNQPQHF.

V gene TRBV9 combines with J gene TRBJ2-7, with 7 bases that match TRBD1. V gave up 4 bases and J gave up 3 bases; unmatched junction bases: 13. The CDR3 has 16 residues. Germline CDR1 reads SGDLS; CDR2 reads YYNGEE. CDR3 sequence: CASSLNPKTGHYEQYF. The DNA for the CDR3 is TGTGCCAGCAGCCTCAACCCAAAGACAGGGCACTACGAGCAGTACTTC.

The CDR3 is CASSLGRGGYEQYF. Here the CDR3 DNA reads TGTGCCAGCAGCTTAGGGAGGGGTGGCTACGAGCAGTACTTC. J is TRBJ2-7 and V is TRBV11-3; perhaps TRBD2 as D (6 bases). Germline V gives CDR1 SGHNT, CDR2 YENEEA. This CDR3 region has 14 residues. V dropped 1 base and J dropped 3 bases, with 10 bases sitting between them.

This clone was counted a few times. This rearrangement joins TRBV27 to TRBJ1-1; TRBD1 is a possible D gene (6 bases). V was trimmed by 5 bases and J by 8 bases, leaving 12 bases between them. CDR3 size: 12 residues. Germline V gene data show CDR1 as MNHEY and CDR2 as SMNVEV (reference sequence). The CDR3 region has the DNA TGTGCCAGCAGTACTCACGGGACAGAAGCTTTCTTT. Its translation is CASSTHGTEAFF.

This chain connects TRBV11-2 to TRBJ1-2, with D possibly TRBD1 on 6 matching bases. The V gene lost 4 bases and the J gene lost 6 bases, with 12 bases spanning the gap. This CDR3 comprises 13 residues. Germline V CDR1 and CDR2: SGHAT, FQNNGV. CDR3 sequence: CASSSSGQHGYTF. As DNA, the CDR3 is TGTGCCAGCAGCTCGAGCGGACAGCATGGCTACACCTTC.

The genes are TRBV4-2 and TRBJ2-2; D call uncertain. The CDR3 contains 15 residues. Trimming removed 1 base from V and 6 bases from J, with 12 bases in between. CDR1 is LGHNA, CDR2 YNFKEQ, per germline. The CDR3 DNA is TGTGCCAGCAGCCAAGTCCCCAGAAATGCCGGGGAGCTGTTTTTT. This sequence encodes CASSQVPRNAGELFF.

The V gene is TRBV7-8, the J gene TRBJ2-1; 8 bases are shared with TRBD1. This CDR3 contains 14 residues. Germline CDR1 is SGHVS and CDR2 is FQNEAQ. The V segment lost 1 base and the J segment 8 bases; nucleotides outside the gene matches: 4. CDR3 DNA sequence: TGTGCCAGCAGCTTAGGACAGGGGATGCATGAGCAGTTCTTC. Protein product: CASSLGQGMHEQFF.

The chain has TRBV13 and TRBJ2-4; a weak D match, TRBD2 (6 bases). The CDR3 length is 15 residues. Between the trimmed V and J ends, which lost 5 bases and 1 base, there was a span of 12 bases. Germline CDR1 is PRHDT and CDR2 is FYEKMQ (reference sequence). The CDR3 here is CASSQRLGAKNIQYF. The CDR3 nucleotides read TGTGCCAGCAGCCAACGACTAGGCGCCAAAAACATTCAGTACTTC.

This chain connects TRBV30 to TRBJ1-6, with D unresolved. Looked up from germline, CDR1 is GTSNPN and CDR2 is SVGIG (reference sequence). There are 13 residues in the CDR3. The V end lost 2 bases, the J end lost 4 bases, and 6 bases lay between the germline ends. The DNA for the CDR3 is TGTGCCTGGAGTCTAGCTTATAATTCACCCCTCCACTTT. Translating it yields CAWSLAYNSPLHF.